Listed here are 28 T cell receptor beta chains from one sample, sequenced in a study of T cells in Graves' hyperthyroidism and ophthalmopathy. What was amplified from RNA transcripts were TCR beta CDR3 regions. With the HTBI primer set, the TCR CDR3 went through a first round of RT-PCR. MiXCR was run by TCRdb on the multiplex PCR reads, yielding one entry per CDR3 protein. This table holds 700,000 or so distinct CDR3 sequences, over 15% found once. Sequencing input: blood. The receptors were gathered from a man aged 18 to 29 with Graves' hyperthyroidism.

This clonotype was seen repeatedly, ten times or more. The chain links TRBV6-1 to TRBJ2-1; TRBD2 matches 13 bases. Germline CDR1 MNHNS, CDR2 SASEGT. This CDR3 has 17 amino acids. The J segment lost 2 bases and the V segment lost 6 bases, leaving 7 bases of the junction unmatched. CDR3 region: CASSGLAGARAYNEQFF. The CDR3 DNA follows: TGTGCCAGCAGCGGACTAGCGGGAGCTAGGGCCTACAATGAGCAGTTCTTC.

Many counts were recorded for this clonotype. The J gene is TRBJ2-1, the V gene TRBV7-2; 12 nucleotides match TRBD2. This CDR3 has 15 residues. The trim removed 5 bases at V and 3 bases at J, leaving 2 bases unmatched. Germline V gives CDR1 SGHTA, CDR2 FQGNSA. DNA for the CDR3: TGTGCCAGCAGCCAGACTAGCGGGGGCTACAATGAGCAGTTCTTC. Translated: CASSQTSGGYNEQFF.

With regard to this clonotype: Mismatch with germline at one junction end may stem from a read error. The chain combines TRBV7-9 with TRBJ2-5; TRBD1 matches 9 bases. The CDR3 covers 17 residues. The germline CDR1 and CDR2 sequences are SEHNR and FQNEAQ (reference sequence). In DNA form, the CDR3 reads TGCGCCAGCAGCTTGGACCCTCCGGGACAGGGACTAGAGACCCAGTACTTC. Translated, it gives CASSLDPPGQGLETQYF.

This clonotype was seen a few times. CDR3 region: CASSQDSSGRLETQYF. In nucleotides, the CDR3 is TGCGCCAGCAGCCAAGATTCTAGCGGGAGATTGGAGACCCAGTACTTC. This rearrangement joins TRBV4-3 to TRBJ2-5; 10 bases map to TRBD2. This CDR3 region has 16 residues. The ends lost 0 bases at V and 5 bases at J; junction bases unmatched: 6. From germline, CDR1 is LGHNA and CDR2 YSLEER.

The chain recombines TRBV7-3 with TRBJ1-3; TRBD1 might be the D (5 bases). The ends were cut back, 5 bases at V and 0 bases at J, with 14 bases in the middle. This CDR3 contains 16 residues. From germline, CDR1 is SGHTA and CDR2 FQGTGA. The chain's CDR3 is CASSPSDKSSGNTIYF. As DNA, the CDR3 is TGTGCCAGCAGCCCATCGGACAAGAGCTCTGGAAACACCATATATTTT.

The sample holds many counts of this clonotype. This chain uses TRBV12-3 or TRBV12-4 with TRBJ2-5, with D unresolved. The V gene lost 5 bases and the J gene lost 0 bases, with 13 bases spanning the gap. This CDR3 spans 15 amino acids. This chain's CDR3 is CASSPLVGYQETQYF. CDR3 nucleotide sequence: TGTGCCAGCAGTCCCCTGGTGGGGTACCAAGAGACCCAGTACTTC.

The chain is built from TRBV7-8 and TRBJ2-5; TRBD2 agrees at 13 bases. The CDR3 extends over 17 amino acids. Germline V gives CDR1 SGHVS, CDR2 FQNEAQ. The J segment lost 2 bases and the V segment lost 1 base, leaving 4 bases of the junction unmatched. CDR3 sequence reads: CASSLVTSGRAQETQYF. The CDR3, as DNA: TGTGCCAGCAGCTTAGTCACTAGCGGGAGGGCGCAAGAGACCCAGTACTTC.

This clonotype has a count of ten or more. The rearrangement joins TRBV6-1 to TRBJ1-1, with D perhaps matching TRBD1 (5 bases). Germline assignment: CDR1 MNHNS and CDR2 SASEGT. This CDR3 is 14 amino acids long. The V end lost 6 bases, the J end lost 0 bases, and 11 bases lay between the germline ends. CDR3 DNA: TGTGCCAGCAGCCCCGGACAATTGAACACTGAAGCTTTCTTT. This translates into CASSPGQLNTEAFF.

The chain combines TRBV20-1 with TRBJ2-7; 11 nucleotides match TRBD2. The CDR3 runs 16 residues. Germline loops: CDR1 DFQATT, CDR2 SNEGSKA (reference sequence). V shed 6 bases, J shed 4 bases, and the junction held 14 bases outside the gene matches. This CDR3 is CSAPPGTSGSGYEQYF. The CDR3 bases are TGCAGTGCCCCCCCGGGAACTAGCGGGAGTGGGTACGAGCAGTACTTC.

This clonotype was seen a few times. This sequence joins TRBV19 and TRBJ1-5; no reliable D call. The CDR3 spans 14 residues. Trimming stripped 3 bases from V and 3 bases from J, with 9 bases between. CDR1 is LNHDA, CDR2 SQIVND, per germline (reference sequence). CDR3 bases: TGTGCCAGTAGTATTGGTGTCAACAATCAGCCCCAGCATTTT. Its protein product is CASSIGVNNQPQHF.

This clonotype was seen many times. V and J are TRBV2 and TRBJ1-1, with D hard to call. Germline assignment: CDR1 SNHLY and CDR2 FYNNEI. This CDR3 contains 11 residues. Trimming took off 8 bases at V and 3 bases at J, with 7 bases between the two ends. The CDR3 reads CASGVHTEAFF. In DNA, the CDR3 is TGTGCCAGCGGGGTGCACACTGAAGCTTTCTTT.

This clonotype was detected many times. V gene TRBV12-3 or TRBV12-4 combines with J gene TRBJ1-2; D remains ambiguous. The V gene lost 2 bases and the J gene lost 2 bases, with 6 bases spanning the gap. The CDR3 loop spans 13 amino acids. CDR3 region: CASSLRRNYGYTF. CDR3 coding DNA: TGTGCCAGCAGTTTAAGGCGGAACTATGGCTACACCTTC.

The rearrangement links TRBV4-1 to TRBJ1-2, with 9 bases identical to TRBD1. This CDR3 region has 17 residues. The V segment lost 2 bases and the J segment 8 bases; nucleotides outside the gene matches: 15. Per the germline V gene, CDR1 is MGHRA and CDR2 is YSYEKL. In DNA, the CDR3 is TGCGCCAGCAGCCAACCTAACGCCCTCGGGACAGGGACCGGCTACACCTTC. This codes for CASSQPNALGTGTGYTF.

This clonotype occurred many times. The genes are TRBV30 and TRBJ2-1; TRBD2 is a possible D gene (5 bases). The V and J ends lost 5 bases and 8 bases respectively, with 13 bases between them. The CDR3 is 12 amino acids. Germline CDR1 is GTSNPN and CDR2 is SVGIG (reference sequence). CDR3 in DNA: TGTGCCTGGGCCCCACTAGTCGATGAGCAGTTCTTC. Protein product: CAWAPLVDEQFF.

Ten or more counts support this clonotype. The V gene is TRBV11-2, the J gene TRBJ2-3; TRBD1 is a possible D gene (5 bases). This CDR3 is built from 14 residues. Per germline, CDR1 SGHAT and CDR2 FQNNGV. V was pared by 1 base and J by 6 bases, with 11 bases between. The CDR3 DNA reads as TGTGCCAGCAGCTTAGGGCCAGGGTGGGATACGCAGTATTTT. This sequence encodes CASSLGPGWDTQYF.

J is TRBJ2-1 and V is TRBV7-9, with 7 bases aligning to TRBD2. Germline CDR1 reads SEHNR; CDR2 reads FQNEAQ (reference sequence). This CDR3 has 16 amino acids. J lost 5 bases, V lost 4 bases, and 11 bases had no gene match. The CDR3 nucleotides are TGTGCCAGCAGCTCTCAGCGGGGATCGATCGACAATGAGCAGTTCTTC. It specifies CASSSQRGSIDNEQFF.

This clonotype occurred a few times. Being one base from a much bigger clone, this may be a read error. The V gene is TRBV12-3 or TRBV12-4, the J gene TRBJ1-1; TRBD1 might be the D (5 bases). The CDR3 is made up of 13 amino acids. The V end lost 10 bases, the J end lost 4 bases, and 16 bases lay between the germline ends. CDR3 in amino acids: CANRYGWATEAFF. CDR3 DNA sequence: TGTGCCAACAGGTACGGTTGGGCCACTGAAGCTTTCTTT.

This chain joins TRBV29-1 and TRBJ2-1; 9 bases align to TRBD1. V shed 4 bases and J 12 bases; nucleotides not matched to a gene: 10. Germline lookup yields CDR1 SQVTM and CDR2 ANQGSEA. The CDR3 runs to 13 residues. CDR3 nucleotides: TGCAGCGTTGTAGGACAGGGGAGTGGTGGGCAGTTCTTC. Protein: CSVVGQGSGGQFF.

The sample holds many counts of this clonotype. The chain couples TRBV28 to TRBJ2-3, with 9 bases aligning to TRBD1. Germline-derived CDR1 and CDR2 are MDHEN and SYDVKM. The CDR3 has 17 residues. Losses at the gene ends were 6 bases for V and 2 bases for J; bases not matched to a gene: 12. CDR3 DNA: TGTGCCAGCAGCTTTTTGGGGGACAGGGCGGCCACAGATACGCAGTATTTT. Its protein product is CASSFLGDRAATDTQYF.

This clonotype showed up many times. The V and J genes are TRBV30 and TRBJ2-1; D perhaps matches TRBD1 (6 bases). CDR3 length: 14 amino acids. The germline V gene has CDR1 GTSNPN and CDR2 SVGIG (reference sequence). V lost 7 bases, J lost 6 bases, and 19 bases lay in between. CDR3 bases: TGTGCCTTGATAACAGGGTTAAGGTCCAATGAGCAGTTCTTC. This encodes CALITGLRSNEQFF.

The chain links TRBV6-5 to TRBJ2-4, with 7 positions matching TRBD2. The CDR3 has 17 amino acids. From germline, CDR1 is MNHEY and CDR2 SVGAGI. Losses at the gene ends were 0 bases for V and 12 bases for J; bases not matched to a gene: 17. The CDR3 sequence: CASSYSRGSSGIGGQYF. For the CDR3, the DNA is TGTGCCAGCAGTTACTCGCGAGGGTCGAGCGGGATAGGTGGTCAGTACTTC.

Only one count was recorded for this clonotype. A much larger clone lies one base from this, so it may be a read error. This chain links TRBV7-3 with TRBJ2-1; 9 nucleotides match TRBD1. CDR1 SGHTA and CDR2 FQGTGA come from the germline V gene. The CDR3 runs to 16 residues. The CDR3 reads CASSPRPGTGWNGQFF. The CDR3 DNA sequence: TGTGCCAGCAGCCCTCGTCCCGGGACAGGGTGGAATGGGCAGTTCTTC.

V is TRBV7-2 and J is TRBJ2-1; TRBD2 aligns across 8 bases. Unmatched junction bases numbered 8, after V lost 5 bases and J lost 5 bases. CDR1 is SGHTA, CDR2 FQGNSA, per germline. The CDR3 is 15 residues long. The CDR3 DNA is TGTGCCAGCAGCCTCACTAGCGGAGCCCACAATGAGCAGTTCTTC. Translating gives CASSLTSGAHNEQFF.

The V gene is TRBV9, the J gene TRBJ2-5; tentative D call: TRBD1 (5 bases). CDR1 and CDR2 (germline): SGDLS, YYNGEE. CDR3 length: 14 amino acids. V lost 2 bases to trimming and J lost 3 bases, with 11 bases between them. CDR3 in DNA: TGTGCCAGCAGCGTGGGGCTCATCAAAGAGACCCAGTACTTC. Its translation is CASSVGLIKETQYF.

This clonotype appeared a few times. The chain uses TRBV11-1 and TRBJ2-7; 7 nucleotides match TRBD1. V dropped 5 bases and J dropped 4; count of bases not matched to a gene: 5. CDR3 length: 13 residues. Germline assignment: CDR1 SGHAT and CDR2 FQDESV (reference sequence). The CDR3 is CASSEDRLYEQYF. Here the CDR3 DNA reads TGTGCCAGCAGCGAGGACAGGTTATACGAGCAGTACTTC.

The V call is TRBV27, the J call TRBJ1-5; a possible D gene is TRBD1 (5 bases). Trimming removed 4 bases from V and 3 bases from J, with 10 bases in between. The CDR3 has 14 amino acids. In germline, CDR1 is MNHEY, CDR2 SMNVEV (reference sequence). DNA of the CDR3: TGTGCCAGCAGTTATACCGGGGCCAATCAGCCCCAGCATTTT. Protein sequence: CASSYTGANQPQHF.

This clonotype has ten or more counts. The V call is TRBV29-1, the J call TRBJ2-1; D is tentatively TRBD1 or TRBD2 (5 bases each). V shed 7 bases and J shed 3 bases, with 16 bases lying between them. Germline V gene lookup returns CDR1 SQVTM and CDR2 ANQGSEA. The CDR3 contains 14 residues. Here the CDR3 reads CSAGAGLRYNEQFF. The CDR3 DNA reads TGCAGCGCCGGGGCCGGGTTACGCTACAATGAGCAGTTCTTC.

This clonotype was detected a few times. This chain joins TRBV5-6 and TRBJ2-7, with 10 nucleotides matching TRBD2. The V and J ends lost 4 bases and 0 bases, in that order; junction bases with no gene match: 10. The germline gives CDR1 SGHDT, CDR2 YYEEEE. The CDR3 has 17 residues. The CDR3 DNA sequence: TGTGCCAGCAGCGGGGGACTAGCGCCATTCCTCTCCTACGAGCAGTACTTC. This gives the protein CASSGGLAPFLSYEQYF. Together with reference TRBV5-6 and TRBJ2-7, the CDR3 gives the full variable domain: DAGVTQSPTHLIKTRGQQVTLRCSPKSGHDTVSWYQQALGQGPQFIFQYYEEEERQRGNFPDRFSGHQFPNYSSELNVNALLLGDSALYLCASSGGLAPFLSYEQYFGPGTRLTVT.